In this sample, the clone carrying this T cell receptor beta chain turned up many times. No antigen is known for it. Time point denoted: newly diagnosed GD, antithyroid drugs for less than 3 months. Extracted RNA from PBMCs served as the source of the TCR library. These data belong to a study of regulatory T cells in long-lasting Graves disease. CDR3-region Arm-PCR and iRepertoire HTBI primers produced the TCR beta libraries. One entry per CDR3 protein results from TCRdb running MiXCR on the multiplex PCR reads. The repertoire holds more than 300,000 distinct CDR3 sequences, with around a sixth as singletons. Study-level points and caveats: Persistent patients shared thousands of public clonotypes among themselves. Newly diagnosed patients shared fewer, at some 970.

Source: peripheral blood mononuclear cells (PBMCs), taken at new diagnosis, from a patient treated with antithyroid drugs. This clonotype originated in a female donor with Graves disease.

The CDR3 is CASSLSWPASGRLTDTQYF. The CDR3 DNA reads TGTGCCAGCAGCTTATCTTGGCCCGCGAGCGGACGACTTACAGATACGCAGTATTTT. The chain has TRBV7-6 and TRBJ2-3; D possibly corresponds to TRBD2 (5 bases). With 2 bases removed from V and 3 bases from J, the gap between germline ends came to 24 bases. The length of the CDR3 is 19 residues. CDR1 is SGHVS and CDR2 is FNYEAQ in the germline V gene.